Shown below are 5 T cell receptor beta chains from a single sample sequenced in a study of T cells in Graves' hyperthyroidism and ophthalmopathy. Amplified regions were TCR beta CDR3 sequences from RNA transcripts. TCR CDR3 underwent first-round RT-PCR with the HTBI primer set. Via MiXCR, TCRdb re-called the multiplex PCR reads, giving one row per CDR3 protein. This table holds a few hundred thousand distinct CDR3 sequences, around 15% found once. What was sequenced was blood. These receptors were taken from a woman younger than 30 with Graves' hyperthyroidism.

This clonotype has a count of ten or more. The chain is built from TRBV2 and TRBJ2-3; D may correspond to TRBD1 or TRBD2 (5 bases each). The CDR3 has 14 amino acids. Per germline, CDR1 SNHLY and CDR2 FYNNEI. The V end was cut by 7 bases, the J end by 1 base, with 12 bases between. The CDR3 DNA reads TGTGCCAGCACCATCGGGGCTGGCACAGATACGCAGTATTTT. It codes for CASTIGAGTDTQYF.

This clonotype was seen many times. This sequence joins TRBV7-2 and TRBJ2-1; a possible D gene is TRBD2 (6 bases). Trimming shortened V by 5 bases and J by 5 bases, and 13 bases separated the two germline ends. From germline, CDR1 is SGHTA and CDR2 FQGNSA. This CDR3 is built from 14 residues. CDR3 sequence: CASSKGRSDNEQFF. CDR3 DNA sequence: TGTGCCAGCAGCAAAGGGAGGTCAGACAATGAGCAGTTCTTC.

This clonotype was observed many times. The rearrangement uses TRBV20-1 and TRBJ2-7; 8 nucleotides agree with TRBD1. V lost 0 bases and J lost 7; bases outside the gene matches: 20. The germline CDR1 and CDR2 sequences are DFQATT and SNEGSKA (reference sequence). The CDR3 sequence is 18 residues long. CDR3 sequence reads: CSARDSQGASSLSREQYF. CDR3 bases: TGCAGTGCTAGAGATAGTCAGGGGGCGTCCAGCCTTTCCCGGGAGCAGTACTTC.

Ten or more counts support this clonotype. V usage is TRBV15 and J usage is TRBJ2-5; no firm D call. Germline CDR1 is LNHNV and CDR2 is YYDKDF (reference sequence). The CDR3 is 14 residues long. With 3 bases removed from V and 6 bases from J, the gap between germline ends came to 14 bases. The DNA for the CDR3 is TGTGCCACCAGCAGCGGCCTAGGGCCGAAGACCCAGTACTTC. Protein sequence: CATSSGLGPKTQYF.

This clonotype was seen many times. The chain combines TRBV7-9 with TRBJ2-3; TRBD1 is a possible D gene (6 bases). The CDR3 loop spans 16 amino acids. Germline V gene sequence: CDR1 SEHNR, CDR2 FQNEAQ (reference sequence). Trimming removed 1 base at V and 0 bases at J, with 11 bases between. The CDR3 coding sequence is TGTGCCAGCAGCTTAGGGACAGCGCTTAGCACAGATACGCAGTATTTT. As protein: CASSLGTALSTDTQYF.